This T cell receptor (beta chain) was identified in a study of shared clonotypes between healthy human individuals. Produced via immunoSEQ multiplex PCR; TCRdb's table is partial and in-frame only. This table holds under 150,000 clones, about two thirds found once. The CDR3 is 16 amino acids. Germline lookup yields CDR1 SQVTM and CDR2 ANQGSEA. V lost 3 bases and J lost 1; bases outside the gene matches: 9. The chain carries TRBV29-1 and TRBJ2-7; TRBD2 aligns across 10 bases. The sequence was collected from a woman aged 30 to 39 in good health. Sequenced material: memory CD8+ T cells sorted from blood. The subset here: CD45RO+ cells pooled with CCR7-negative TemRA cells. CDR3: CSVDFFASGRSYEQYF. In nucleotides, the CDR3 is TGCAGCGTTGATTTTTTTGCTAGCGGGAGATCCTACGAGCAGTACTTC.